Following are 8 T cell receptor beta chains from one sample sequenced in a study of lymphopenia after photon versus proton radiotherapy. Sequencing was performed with immunoSEQ multiplex PCR; in TCRdb, only in-frame clones are kept and a portion is missing. The sample lists 75,000 to 95,000 clones; around four fifths were seen once. Specimen: peripheral blood, collected from a patient treated with proton-based radiotherapy. These receptors originate from a man aged 55 to 70 with pancreatic cancer.

The chain uses TRBV5-4 and TRBJ2-2; TRBD1 or TRBD2 may be the D gene (5 bases each). The CDR3 extends over 15 amino acids. Per the germline V gene, CDR1 is SGHNT and CDR2 is YYREEE (reference sequence). The germline V and J ends were trimmed by 4 bases and 0 bases, with 10 bases remaining between them. This CDR3 reads CASSPGRTNTGELFF. The CDR3 region has the DNA TGTGCCAGCAGCCCGGGACGAACGAACACCGGGGAGCTGTTTTTT.

This rearrangement joins TRBV6-1 to TRBJ2-6; 8 bases agree with TRBD1. CDR1 is MNHNS and CDR2 is SASEGT in the germline V gene. V shed 5 bases and J 0 bases; nucleotides not matched to a gene: 0. This CDR3 has 15 residues. CDR3 region: CASSTGGSGANVLTF. CDR3 nucleotides: TGTGCCAGCAGTACAGGGGGCTCTGGGGCCAACGTCCTGACTTTC.

J is TRBJ1-1 and V is TRBV28, with D hard to call. The CDR3 runs 11 residues. Trimming left V 5 bases short and J 3 bases short, with 4 bases between. Germline values: CDR1 MDHEN, CDR2 SYDVKM. CDR3 in amino acids: CASSEDTEAFF. The CDR3 nucleotides are TGTGCCAGCAGTGAAGACACTGAAGCTTTCTTT.

J is TRBJ2-3 and V is TRBV6-4; TRBD2 might be the D (6 bases). V gave up 3 bases and J gave up 2 bases, with 9 bases separating them. CDR3 length: 14 residues. CDR1 is MRHNA and CDR2 is SNTAGT in the germline V gene. The CDR3 coding sequence is TGTGCCAGCAGTGAGGCGGGACTCACAGATACGCAGTATTTT. Translating gives CASSEAGLTDTQYF.

J is TRBJ1-4 and V is TRBV7-2; maybe TRBD1 (5 bases). Germline CDR1 and CDR2: SGHTA and FQGNSA. V was cut by 4 bases and J by 5 bases, with 14 bases left in between. The CDR3 is 15 amino acids. This CDR3 reads CASSSRQTSNEKLFF. The CDR3 region has the DNA TGTGCCAGCAGCTCAAGACAGACAAGCAATGAAAAACTGTTTTTT.

This clone was recorded a few times. The chain has TRBV10-1 and TRBJ1-5; the D gene is possibly TRBD1 (5 bases). The CDR3 extends over 11 amino acids. The germline gives CDR1 WNHNN, CDR2 SYGVQD (reference sequence). Written as DNA, the CDR3 is TGCGCAGACAGCCGCAATCAGCCCCAGCATTTT. Translated, it gives CADSRNQPQHF.

This chain joins TRBV9 and TRBJ1-1; tentatively, D is TRBD1 (5 bases). Trimming removed 0 bases at V and 3 bases at J, with 9 bases between. Germline CDR1 and CDR2: SGDLS and YYNGEE. This CDR3 comprises 14 residues. The CDR3 sequence is CASSVAEGDTEAFF. CDR3 bases: TGTGCCAGCAGCGTAGCGGAAGGGGACACTGAAGCTTTCTTT.

The rearrangement uses TRBV15 and TRBJ1-5, with D unresolved. The CDR3 contains 13 residues. The germline V and J ends were trimmed by 4 bases and 2 bases, with 6 bases remaining between them. The germline V gene has CDR1 LNHNV and CDR2 YYDKDF (reference sequence). Here the CDR3 reads CATSILGNQPQHF. The CDR3 DNA reads TGTGCCACCAGCATCTTAGGCAATCAGCCCCAGCATTTT.